This is a list of T cell receptor beta chains from one sample in a study of blood T cells in healthy people across ages. TCRdb passed the 5' RACE reads through MiXCR, listing each CDR3 protein once. The sample has over a million distinct CDR3 sequences; approximately 60% are singletons. The specimen sequenced was blood. All receptors derive from a man between 18 and 35 years old in good health. Both conserved end residues are part of each CDR3. D genes are given only for firm matches. Rows may omit the clone size; those that give it use once, few, many or a size class.

>-|TRBJ2-3|TRBV6-5|-
TGTGCCAGCAGCACCGGGCCCGGAGATACGCAGTATTTT
CASSTGPGDTQYF
>-|TRBJ1-4|TRBV28|-
TGTGCCACCCTCGTAGTTCGGAGTAATGAAAAACTGTTTTTT
CATLVVRSNEKLFF
>-|TRBJ2-1|TRBV14|-
TGTGCCAGCAGCCTATTGGGGGAGAATGAGCAGTTCTTC
CASSLLGENEQFF
>-|TRBJ2-6|TRBV4-1|once
TGCGCCAGCAGCCCAGCGAGGGCCTCTGGGGCCAACGTCCTGACTTTC
CASSPARASGANVLTF
>-|TRBJ1-2|TRBV10-3|-
TGTGCCATCAGTGAATCCAGGGAGAAGTATGGCTACACCTTC
CAISESREKYGYTF
>-|TRBJ2-5|TRBV7-2|-
TGTGCCAGCAGCGCAGGGTATGGGGAGACCCAGTACTTC
CASSAGYGETQYF
>-|TRBJ2-7|TRBV12-3/TRBV12-4|-
TGTGCCAGCAGTCCCTGGGGTCACTCCTACGAGCAGTACTTC
CASSPWGHSYEQYF
>-|TRBJ2-7|TRBV5-6|-
TGTGCCAGCAGCGCGGGATCCTCCCCCTACGAGCAGTACTTC
CASSAGSSPYEQYF
>TRBD2|TRBJ2-5|TRBV12-3/TRBV12-4|once
TGTGCCAGCAGCCGTGTAGCGGGGGCTCAAGAGACCCAGTACTTC
CASSRVAGAQETQYF
>TRBD2|TRBJ2-2|TRBV5-6|few
TGTGCCAGCGGGGAGGGGCCCGCGAACACCGGGGAGCTGTTTTTT
CASGEGPANTGELFF
>-|TRBJ2-5|TRBV29-1|-
TGCAGCGTTGATGGGACACTCAGCACCCAGTACTTC
CSVDGTLSTQYF